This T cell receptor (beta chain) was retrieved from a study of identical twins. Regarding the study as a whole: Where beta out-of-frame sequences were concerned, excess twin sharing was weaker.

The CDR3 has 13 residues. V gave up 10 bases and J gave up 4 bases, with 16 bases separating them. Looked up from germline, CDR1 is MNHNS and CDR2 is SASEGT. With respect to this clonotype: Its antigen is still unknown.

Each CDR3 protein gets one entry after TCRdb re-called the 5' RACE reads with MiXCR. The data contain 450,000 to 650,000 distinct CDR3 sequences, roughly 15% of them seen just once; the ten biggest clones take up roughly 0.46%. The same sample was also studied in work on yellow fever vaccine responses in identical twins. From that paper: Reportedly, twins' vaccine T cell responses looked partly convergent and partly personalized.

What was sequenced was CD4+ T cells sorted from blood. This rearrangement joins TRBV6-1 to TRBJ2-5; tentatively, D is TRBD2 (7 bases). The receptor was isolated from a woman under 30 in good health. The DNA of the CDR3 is TGTGCCACCCAATTAGGGGGGGCAGAGACCCAGTACTTC. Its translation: CATQLGGAETQYF.